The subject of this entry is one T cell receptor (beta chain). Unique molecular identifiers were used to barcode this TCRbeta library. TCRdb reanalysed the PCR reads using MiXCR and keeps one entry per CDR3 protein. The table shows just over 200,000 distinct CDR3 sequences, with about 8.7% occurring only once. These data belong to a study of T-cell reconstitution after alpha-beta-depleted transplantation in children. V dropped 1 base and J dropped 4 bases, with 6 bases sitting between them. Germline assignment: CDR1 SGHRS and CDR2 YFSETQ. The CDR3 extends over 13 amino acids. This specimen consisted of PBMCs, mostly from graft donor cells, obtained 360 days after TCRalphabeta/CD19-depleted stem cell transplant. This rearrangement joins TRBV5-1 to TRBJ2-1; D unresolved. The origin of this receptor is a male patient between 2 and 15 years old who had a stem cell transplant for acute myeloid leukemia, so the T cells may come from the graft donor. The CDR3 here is CASSLMGYNEQFF. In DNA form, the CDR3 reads TGCGCCAGCAGCTTGATGGGTTACAATGAGCAGTTCTTC.